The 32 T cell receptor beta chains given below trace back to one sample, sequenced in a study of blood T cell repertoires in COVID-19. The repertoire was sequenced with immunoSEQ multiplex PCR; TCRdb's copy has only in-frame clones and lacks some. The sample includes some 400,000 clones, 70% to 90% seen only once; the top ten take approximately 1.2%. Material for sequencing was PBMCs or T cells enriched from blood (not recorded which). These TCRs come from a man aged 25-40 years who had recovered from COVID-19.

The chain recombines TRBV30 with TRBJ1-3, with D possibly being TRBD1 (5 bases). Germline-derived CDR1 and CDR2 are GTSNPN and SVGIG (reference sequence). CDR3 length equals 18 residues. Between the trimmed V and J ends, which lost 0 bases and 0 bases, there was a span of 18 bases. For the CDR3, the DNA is TGTGCCTGGAGTGTTTTTGACAGATCAAGCATCTCTGGAAACACCATATATTTT. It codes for CAWSVFDRSSISGNTIYF.

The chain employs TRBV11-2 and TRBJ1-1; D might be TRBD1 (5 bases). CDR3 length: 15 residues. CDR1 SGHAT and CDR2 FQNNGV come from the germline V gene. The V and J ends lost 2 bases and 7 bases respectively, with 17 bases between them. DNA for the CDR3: TGTGCCAGCAGCTTAATCAGGGAAAGCAATGGTGAAGCTTTCTTT. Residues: CASSLIRESNGEAFF.

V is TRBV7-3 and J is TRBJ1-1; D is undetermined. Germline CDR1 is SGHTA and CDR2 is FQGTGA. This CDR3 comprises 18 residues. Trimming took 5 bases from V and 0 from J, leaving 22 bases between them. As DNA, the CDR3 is TGTGCCAGCAGCCCCGACCCCGTTGACACTCGGATGAACACTGAAGCTTTCTTT. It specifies CASSPDPVDTRMNTEAFF.

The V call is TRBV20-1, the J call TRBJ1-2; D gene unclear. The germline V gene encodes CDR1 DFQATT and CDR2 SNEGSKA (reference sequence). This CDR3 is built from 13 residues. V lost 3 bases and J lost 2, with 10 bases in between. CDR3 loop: CSASPGKNYGYTF. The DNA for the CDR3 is TGCAGTGCTAGTCCGGGGAAAAACTATGGCTACACCTTC.

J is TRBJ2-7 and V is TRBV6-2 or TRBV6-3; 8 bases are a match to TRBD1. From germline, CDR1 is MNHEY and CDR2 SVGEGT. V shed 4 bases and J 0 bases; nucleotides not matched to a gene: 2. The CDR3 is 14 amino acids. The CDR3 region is CASSSGQGSYEQYF. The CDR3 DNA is TGTGCCAGCAGTTCAGGACAGGGCTCCTACGAGCAGTACTTC.

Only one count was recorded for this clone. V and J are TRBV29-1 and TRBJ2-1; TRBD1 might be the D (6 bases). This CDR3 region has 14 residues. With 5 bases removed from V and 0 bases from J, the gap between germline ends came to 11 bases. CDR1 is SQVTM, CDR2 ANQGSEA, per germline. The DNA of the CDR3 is TGCAGCGTTCTGGGGGCTGGCTCCTACAATGAGCAGTTCTTC. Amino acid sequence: CSVLGAGSYNEQFF.

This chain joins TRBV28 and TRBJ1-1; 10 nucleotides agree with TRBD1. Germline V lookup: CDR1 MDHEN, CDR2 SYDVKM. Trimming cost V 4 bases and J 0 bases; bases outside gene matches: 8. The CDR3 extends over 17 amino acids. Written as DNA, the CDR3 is TGTGCCAGCAGTTGGACAGGGGGGAAGAGGATGAACACTGAAGCTTTCTTT. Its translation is CASSWTGGKRMNTEAFF.

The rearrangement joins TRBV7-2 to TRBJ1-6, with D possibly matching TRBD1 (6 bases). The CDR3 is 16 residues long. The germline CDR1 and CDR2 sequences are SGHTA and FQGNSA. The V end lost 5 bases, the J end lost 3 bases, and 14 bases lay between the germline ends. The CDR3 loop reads CASSQDSRLYNSPLHF. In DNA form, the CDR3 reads TGTGCCAGCAGCCAGGACAGTCGCCTCTATAATTCACCCCTCCACTTT.

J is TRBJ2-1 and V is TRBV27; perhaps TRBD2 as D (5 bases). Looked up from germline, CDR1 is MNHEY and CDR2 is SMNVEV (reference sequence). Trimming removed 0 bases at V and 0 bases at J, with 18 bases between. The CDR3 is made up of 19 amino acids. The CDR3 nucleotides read TGTGCCAGCAGTTTATCATTTGGGGAGAGTGGCCTCTCCTACAATGAGCAGTTCTTC. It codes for CASSLSFGESGLSYNEQFF.

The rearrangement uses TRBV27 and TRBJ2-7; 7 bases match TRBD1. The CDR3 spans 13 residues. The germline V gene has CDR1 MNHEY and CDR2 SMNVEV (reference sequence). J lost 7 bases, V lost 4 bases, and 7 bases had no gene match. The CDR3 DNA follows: TGTGCCAGCAGTTACTCCAAGGGGGCTGAGCAGTACTTC. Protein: CASSYSKGAEQYF.

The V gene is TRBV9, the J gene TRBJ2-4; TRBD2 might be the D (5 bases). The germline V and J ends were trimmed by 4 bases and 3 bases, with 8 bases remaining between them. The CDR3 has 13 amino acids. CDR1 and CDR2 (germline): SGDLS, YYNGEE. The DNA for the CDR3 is TGTGCCAGCAGCCCCCGGGGCAAAAACATTCAGTACTTC. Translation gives CASSPRGKNIQYF.

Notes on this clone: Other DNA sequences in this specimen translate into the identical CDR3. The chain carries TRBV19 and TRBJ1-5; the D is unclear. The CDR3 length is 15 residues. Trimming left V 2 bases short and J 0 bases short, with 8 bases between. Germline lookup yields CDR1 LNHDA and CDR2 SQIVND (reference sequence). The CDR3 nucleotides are TGTGCCAGTAGTATAACCACTTATAGCAATCAGCCCCAGCATTTT. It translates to CASSITTYSNQPQHF.

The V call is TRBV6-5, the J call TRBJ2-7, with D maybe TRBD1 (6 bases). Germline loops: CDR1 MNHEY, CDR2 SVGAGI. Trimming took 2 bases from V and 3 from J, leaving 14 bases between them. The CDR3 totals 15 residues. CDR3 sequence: CASSYEQGGGYEQYF. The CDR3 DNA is TGTGCCAGCAGTTACGAACAGGGTGGAGGCTACGAGCAGTACTTC.

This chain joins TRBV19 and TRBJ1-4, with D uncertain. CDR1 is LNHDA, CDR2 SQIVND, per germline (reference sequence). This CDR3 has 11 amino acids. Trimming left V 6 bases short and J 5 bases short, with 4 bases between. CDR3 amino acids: CASSQNEKLFF. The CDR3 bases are TGTGCCAGTAGCCAGAATGAAAAACTGTTTTTT.

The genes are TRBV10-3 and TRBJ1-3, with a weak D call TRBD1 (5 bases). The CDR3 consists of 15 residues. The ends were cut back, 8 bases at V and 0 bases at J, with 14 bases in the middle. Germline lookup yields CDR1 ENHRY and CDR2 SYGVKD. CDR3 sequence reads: CAIGGWTSSGNTIYF. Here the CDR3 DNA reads TGTGCCATCGGGGGGTGGACGTCCTCTGGAAACACCATATATTTT.

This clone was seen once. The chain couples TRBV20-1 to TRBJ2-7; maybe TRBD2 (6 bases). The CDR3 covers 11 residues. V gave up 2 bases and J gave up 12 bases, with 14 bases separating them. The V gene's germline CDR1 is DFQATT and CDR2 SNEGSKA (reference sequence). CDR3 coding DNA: TGCAGTGCTAGATCCGGGGGTTCCGCGTACTTC. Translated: CSARSGGSAYF.

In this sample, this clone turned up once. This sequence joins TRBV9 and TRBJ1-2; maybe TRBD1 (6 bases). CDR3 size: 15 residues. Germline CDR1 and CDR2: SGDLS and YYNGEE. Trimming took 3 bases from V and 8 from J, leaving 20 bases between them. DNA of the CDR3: TGTGCCAGCAGCGAGGGGGGGACGCAGAGCTGGGGCTACACCTTC. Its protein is CASSEGGTQSWGYTF.

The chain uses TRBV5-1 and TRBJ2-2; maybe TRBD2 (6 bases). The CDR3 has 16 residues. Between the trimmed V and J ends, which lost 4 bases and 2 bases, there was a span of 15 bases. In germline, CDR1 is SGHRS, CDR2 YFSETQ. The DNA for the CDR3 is TGCGCCAGCAGCCCAGGTCGGGGGTCCAACACCGGGGAGCTGTTTTTT. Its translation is CASSPGRGSNTGELFF.

The CDR3 DNA follows: TGCAGCGTTGGGGCAGGGTATGAAAAACTGTTTTTT. Amino acid sequence: CSVGAGYEKLFF. The J gene is TRBJ1-4, the V gene TRBV29-1; D might be TRBD1 (5 bases). The CDR3 runs to 12 residues. In germline, CDR1 is SQVTM, CDR2 ANQGSEA. V was clipped by 4 bases and J by 6 bases, with 9 bases between them.

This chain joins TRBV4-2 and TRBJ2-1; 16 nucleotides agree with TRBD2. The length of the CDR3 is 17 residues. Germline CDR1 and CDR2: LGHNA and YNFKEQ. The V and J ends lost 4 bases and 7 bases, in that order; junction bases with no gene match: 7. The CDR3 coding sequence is TGTGCCAGCAGCCTTGGGACTAGCGGGGGGGCAAGAAATGAGCAGTTCTTC. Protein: CASSLGTSGGARNEQFF.

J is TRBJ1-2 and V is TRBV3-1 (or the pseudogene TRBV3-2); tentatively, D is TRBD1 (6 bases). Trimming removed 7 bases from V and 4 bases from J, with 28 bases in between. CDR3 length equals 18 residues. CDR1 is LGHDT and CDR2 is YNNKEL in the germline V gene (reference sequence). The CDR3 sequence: CASTPALTYGGRVYGYTF. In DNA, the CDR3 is TGTGCCAGCACTCCAGCACTGACATACGGGGGGCGGGTCTATGGCTACACCTTC.

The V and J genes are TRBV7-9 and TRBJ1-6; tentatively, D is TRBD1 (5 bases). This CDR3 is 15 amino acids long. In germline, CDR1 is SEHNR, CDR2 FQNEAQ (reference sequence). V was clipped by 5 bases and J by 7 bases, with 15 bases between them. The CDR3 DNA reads TGTGCCAGCAGCCCCCCGGGACTGATGAATTCACCCCTCCACTTT. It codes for CASSPPGLMNSPLHF.

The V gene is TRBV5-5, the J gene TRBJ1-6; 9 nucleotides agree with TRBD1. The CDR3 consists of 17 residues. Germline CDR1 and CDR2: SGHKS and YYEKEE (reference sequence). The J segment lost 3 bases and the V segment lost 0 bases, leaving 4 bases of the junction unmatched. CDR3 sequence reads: CASSLVGQGIYNSPLHF. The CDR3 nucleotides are TGTGCCAGCAGCTTGGTGGGACAGGGTATCTATAATTCACCCCTCCACTTT.

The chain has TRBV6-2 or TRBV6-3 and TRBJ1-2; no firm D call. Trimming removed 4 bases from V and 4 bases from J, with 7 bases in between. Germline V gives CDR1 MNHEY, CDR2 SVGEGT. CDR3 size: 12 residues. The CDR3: CASSWEVYGYTF. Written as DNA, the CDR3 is TGTGCCAGCAGTTGGGAGGTCTATGGCTACACCTTC.

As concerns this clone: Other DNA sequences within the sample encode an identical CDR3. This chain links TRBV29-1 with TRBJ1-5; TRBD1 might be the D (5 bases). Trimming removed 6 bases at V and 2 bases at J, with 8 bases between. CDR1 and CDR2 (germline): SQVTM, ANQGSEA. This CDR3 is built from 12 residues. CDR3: CSVGGGNQPQHF. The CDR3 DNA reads TGCAGCGTGGGGGGAGGCAATCAGCCCCAGCATTTT.

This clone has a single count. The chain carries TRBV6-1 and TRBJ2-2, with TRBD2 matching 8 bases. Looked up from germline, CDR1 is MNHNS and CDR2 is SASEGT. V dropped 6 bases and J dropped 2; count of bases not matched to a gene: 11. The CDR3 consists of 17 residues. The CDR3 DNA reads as TGTGCCAGCAGGGAAACTAGCGGAGTACCCAACACCGGGGAGCTGTTTTTT. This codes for CASRETSGVPNTGELFF.

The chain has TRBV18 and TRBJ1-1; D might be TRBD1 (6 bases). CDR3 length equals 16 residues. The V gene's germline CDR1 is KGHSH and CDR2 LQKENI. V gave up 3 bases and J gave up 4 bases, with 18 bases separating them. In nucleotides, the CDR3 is TGTGCCAGCTCACCCCTCCTACAGGGTTTGGGCACTGAAGCTTTCTTT. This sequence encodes CASSPLLQGLGTEAFF. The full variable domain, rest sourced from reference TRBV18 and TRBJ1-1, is NAGVMQNPRHLVRRRGQEARLRCSPMKGHSHVYWYRQLPEEGLKFMVYLQKENIIDESGMPKERFSAEFPKEGPSILRIQQVVRGDSAAYFCASSPLLQGLGTEAFFGQGTRLTVV.

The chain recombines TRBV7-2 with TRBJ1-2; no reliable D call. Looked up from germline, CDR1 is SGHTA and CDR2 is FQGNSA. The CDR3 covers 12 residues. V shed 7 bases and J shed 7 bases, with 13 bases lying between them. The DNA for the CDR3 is TGTGCCAGCACCCTCCAAGCGGTTGGCTACACCTTC. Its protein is CASTLQAVGYTF.

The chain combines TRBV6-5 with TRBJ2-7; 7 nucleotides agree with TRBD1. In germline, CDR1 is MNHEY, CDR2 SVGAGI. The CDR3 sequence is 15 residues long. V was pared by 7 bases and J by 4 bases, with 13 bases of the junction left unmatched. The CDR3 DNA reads TGTGCCAGCACCCTAGACAGGGCTGGACCTTACGAGCAGTACTTC. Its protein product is CASTLDRAGPYEQYF.

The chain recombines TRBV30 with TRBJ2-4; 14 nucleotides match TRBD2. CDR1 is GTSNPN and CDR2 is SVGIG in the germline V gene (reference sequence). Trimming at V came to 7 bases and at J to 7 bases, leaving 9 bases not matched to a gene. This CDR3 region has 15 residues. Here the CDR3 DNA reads TGTGCCTCGAAGACTAGCGGGGGGGCCGGTAACATTCAGTACTTC. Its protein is CASKTSGGAGNIQYF.

The CDR3 protein is CASSLIPGLEDGYTF. CDR3 nucleotide sequence: TGCGCCAGCAGCCTAATACCGGGACTCGAGGATGGCTACACCTTC. V gene TRBV5-1 combines with J gene TRBJ1-2; a weak D match, TRBD1 (5 bases). The length of the CDR3 is 15 residues. Germline CDR1 is SGHRS and CDR2 is YFSETQ. Deletions cut 4 bases from V and 6 bases from J, with 19 bases between.

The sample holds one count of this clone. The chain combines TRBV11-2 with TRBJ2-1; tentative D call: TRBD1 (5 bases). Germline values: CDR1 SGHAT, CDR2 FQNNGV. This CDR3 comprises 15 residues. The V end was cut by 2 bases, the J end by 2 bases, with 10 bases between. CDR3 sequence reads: CASSLPKGPYNEQFF. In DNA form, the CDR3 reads TGTGCCAGCAGCTTACCGAAGGGGCCCTACAATGAGCAGTTCTTC. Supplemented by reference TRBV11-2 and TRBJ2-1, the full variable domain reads EAGVAQSPRYKIIEKRQSVAFWCNPISGHATLYWYQQILGQGPKLLIQFQNNGVVDDSQLPKDRFSAERLKGVDSTLKIQPAKLEDSAVYLCASSLPKGPYNEQFFGPGTRLTVL.